This T cell receptor (beta chain) appears in the sequencing data of a study of T cells in Graves' hyperthyroidism and ophthalmopathy. This clonotype has a handful of counts. V dropped 5 bases and J dropped 9 bases, with 11 bases sitting between them. The germline gives CDR1 SGHTA, CDR2 FQGNSA. The CDR3 sequence is 12 residues long. Authors of the study amplified TCR beta CDR3 regions from RNA transcripts. TCR CDR3 underwent first-round RT-PCR with the HTBI primer set. In TCRdb, the multiplex PCR reads were re-called with MiXCR into one record per CDR3 protein. The sample gives hundreds of thousands of distinct CDR3 sequences, approximately 14% of which show up once; less than 15% is in the top ten.

This sequence was found in a woman under 30 with Graves' hyperthyroidism. V and J are TRBV7-2 and TRBJ2-1; D is ambiguous. Sample: blood. Here the CDR3 reads CASSLSRFEQFF. The CDR3 region has the DNA TGTGCCAGCAGCCTAAGTAGATTTGAGCAGTTCTTC.